These 25 T cell receptor beta chains were all obtained from the same sample, sequenced in a study of cytomegalovirus exposure and HLA in healthy donors. PCR amplification relied on 60 Vbeta primers (plus 13 Jbeta primers). Assay: immunoSEQ multiplex PCR; the TCRdb copy retains only in-frame clones and omits some. The repertoire has 110,000 to 150,000 clones, over 70% of them found once; the top ten carry about 7%. The specimen sequenced was PBMCs. The receptors stem from a man aged 30 to 45 in good health and CMV-seronegative.

This chain uses TRBV28 with TRBJ2-7; weak D call: TRBD2 (7 bases). In germline, CDR1 is MDHEN, CDR2 SYDVKM. V lost 7 bases and J lost 2, with 18 bases in between. This CDR3 spans 15 amino acids. The CDR3 region is CASTKAGQLTYEQYF. The DNA of the CDR3 is TGTGCCAGCACTAAAGCGGGACAACTAACCTACGAGCAGTACTTC.

This sequence joins TRBV7-9 and TRBJ2-3, with a possible D match to TRBD2 (7 bases). The length of the CDR3 is 14 residues. The V gene lost 4 bases and the J gene lost 6 bases, with 14 bases spanning the gap. Germline V gene sequence: CDR1 SEHNR, CDR2 FQNEAQ (reference sequence). As DNA, the CDR3 is TGTGCCAGCAGCTCTACTGCGGGGGCGGATACGCAGTATTTT. This translates into CASSSTAGADTQYF.

This chain links TRBV28 with TRBJ1-5; 7 nucleotides agree with TRBD1. The CDR3 consists of 16 residues. Germline assignment: CDR1 MDHEN and CDR2 SYDVKM. The J segment lost 2 bases and the V segment lost 5 bases, leaving 9 bases of the junction unmatched. CDR3 in DNA: TGTGCCAGCAGTACCGCAGGCCAGGGGGGCAATCAGCCCCAGCATTTT. Its translation is CASSTAGQGGNQPQHF.

This clone has just a few counts. This rearrangement joins TRBV27 to TRBJ2-7; TRBD1 matches 7 bases. V gave up 5 bases and J gave up 1 base; unmatched junction bases: 8. Germline CDR1 and CDR2: MNHEY and SMNVEV (reference sequence). CDR3 length: 15 amino acids. The CDR3 sequence is CASSTPDRASYEQYF. CDR3 nucleotides: TGTGCCAGCAGTACGCCCGACAGGGCATCCTACGAGCAGTACTTC.

The chain uses TRBV11-3 and TRBJ2-1, with TRBD2 identical over 8 bases. V shed 3 bases and J 3 bases; nucleotides not matched to a gene: 4. Looked up from germline, CDR1 is SGHNT and CDR2 is YENEEA. The CDR3 covers 15 residues. The CDR3 reads CASSFGGALYNEQFF. As DNA, the CDR3 is TGTGCCAGCAGCTTCGGGGGGGCCCTCTACAATGAGCAGTTCTTC.

The CDR3 coding sequence is TGCGCCAGCAGCTTGTCCGGGACAGGGGCCTACGAGCAGTACTTC. Translation: CASSLSGTGAYEQYF. The chain has TRBV5-1 and TRBJ2-7; 10 positions agree with TRBD1. V trimming: 1 base; J trimming: 2 bases; junction bases outside the gene matches: 3. CDR1 and CDR2 (germline): SGHRS, YFSETQ. This CDR3 region has 15 residues.

The chain combines TRBV6-5 with TRBJ1-5, with 9 bases identical to TRBD1. The junction had 6 bases not matched to a gene; V was cut back by 5 bases and J by 7 bases. The germline V gene has CDR1 MNHEY and CDR2 SVGAGI. The CDR3 length is 14 residues. The CDR3 DNA follows: TGTGCCAGCAGTACACAGGGGGCGCGGCAGCCCCAGCATTTT. Translation gives CASSTQGARQPQHF.

This clone was counted a single time. This chain connects TRBV10-1 to TRBJ2-1, with 13 bases matching TRBD2. The CDR3 totals 15 residues. The trim removed 2 bases at V and 6 bases at J, leaving 1 base unmatched. Germline values: CDR1 WNHNN, CDR2 SYGVQD (reference sequence). This CDR3 reads CASSEGTSGVNEQFF. In nucleotides, the CDR3 is TGCGCCAGCAGTGAGGGGACTAGCGGGGTCAATGAGCAGTTCTTC.

The chain employs TRBV4-1 and TRBJ2-5, with D hard to call. V was trimmed by 6 bases and J by 1 base, leaving 15 bases between them. The CDR3 extends over 15 amino acids. In germline, CDR1 is MGHRA, CDR2 YSYEKL. CDR3 nucleotide sequence: TGCGCCAGCAGTCCAGCAGGTTCTTTCCAAGAGACCCAGTACTTC. It translates to CASSPAGSFQETQYF.

The gene calls are TRBV28 and TRBJ2-7; unclear D gene. CDR1 and CDR2 from the germline V gene are MDHEN and SYDVKM. The CDR3 covers 14 residues. Trimming removed 5 bases from V and 3 bases from J, with 14 bases in between. The chain's CDR3 is CASSTMNQVYEQYF. CDR3 DNA: TGTGCCAGCAGTACAATGAACCAGGTCTACGAGCAGTACTTC.

The gene calls are TRBV5-1 and TRBJ2-6; TRBD1 might be the D (6 bases). Trimming cost V 0 bases and J 0 bases, with 22 bases left between them. CDR3 size: 21 residues. Germline values: CDR1 SGHRS, CDR2 YFSETQ. The CDR3 loop reads CASSLAFVRDTIRSGANVLTF. The CDR3 coding sequence is TGCGCCAGCAGCTTGGCCTTCGTACGGGACACTATTCGCTCTGGGGCCAACGTCCTGACTTTC.

This chain connects TRBV5-4 to TRBJ1-2, with D possibly TRBD1 on 6 matching bases. The CDR3 extends over 11 amino acids. With 4 bases removed from V and 8 bases from J, the gap between germline ends came to 9 bases. CDR1 is SGHNT, CDR2 YYREEE, per germline (reference sequence). CDR3 nucleotide sequence: TGTGCCAGCAGCCGGACAGAAGGCTACACCTTC. As protein: CASSRTEGYTF.

The V gene is TRBV15, the J gene TRBJ2-2; TRBD2 matches 10 bases. The CDR3 consists of 17 residues. The trim removed 0 bases at V and 8 bases at J, leaving 9 bases unmatched. Germline loops: CDR1 LNHNV, CDR2 YYDKDF (reference sequence). The CDR3 bases are TGTGCCACCAGCAGAGATGAGGTAGCGGGAGGCGCAGGGGAGCTGTTTTTT. Protein sequence: CATSRDEVAGGAGELFF. The full variable domain, its missing parts supplied by reference TRBV15 and TRBJ2-2, is DAMVIQNPRYQVTQFGKPVTLSCSQTLNHNVMYWYQQKSSQAPKLLFHYYDKDFNNEADTPDNFQSRRPNTSFCFLDIRSPGLGDTAMYLCATSRDEVAGGAGELFFGEGSRLTVL.

V usage is TRBV6-1 and J usage is TRBJ1-5; D unresolved. This CDR3 is 13 amino acids long. Trimming removed 4 bases from V and 6 bases from J, with 10 bases in between. Germline loops: CDR1 MNHNS, CDR2 SASEGT. The CDR3 here is CASSVVSSQPQHF. The CDR3 nucleotides read TGTGCCAGCAGTGTCGTCTCTTCTCAGCCCCAGCATTTT.

The chain recombines TRBV10-3 with TRBJ2-1; tentatively, D is TRBD2 (6 bases). The CDR3 has 16 residues. With 0 bases removed from V and 1 base from J, the gap between germline ends came to 10 bases. Germline CDR1 reads ENHRY; CDR2 reads SYGVKD. The CDR3 bases are TGTGCCATCAGTGAGTCGATGGCGGGGTCCTACAATGAGCAGTTCTTC. The encoded protein is CAISESMAGSYNEQFF.

This clone came up once. The chain has TRBV19 and TRBJ2-5; D is possibly TRBD2 (6 bases). With 4 bases removed from V and 2 bases from J, the gap between germline ends came to 11 bases. The CDR3 loop spans 14 amino acids. Germline V lookup: CDR1 LNHDA, CDR2 SQIVND (reference sequence). The CDR3 reads CASSKTGDQETQYF. As DNA, the CDR3 is TGTGCCAGTAGTAAAACGGGGGATCAAGAGACCCAGTACTTC.

This chain connects TRBV5-1 to TRBJ2-7; D might be TRBD1 (5 bases). This CDR3 region has 14 residues. Deletions cut 0 bases from V and 5 bases from J, with 12 bases between. CDR1 SGHRS and CDR2 YFSETQ come from the germline V gene. CDR3 protein: CASSLDSRANEQYF. CDR3 in DNA: TGCGCCAGCAGCTTGGATAGCAGGGCAAACGAGCAGTACTTC.

The chain recombines TRBV27 with TRBJ2-5, with 7 bases that match TRBD1. This CDR3 has 16 amino acids. Trimming cost V 5 bases and J 0 bases; bases outside gene matches: 9. Germline CDR1 reads MNHEY; CDR2 reads SMNVEV (reference sequence). CDR3 region: CASSPLTGPHQETQYF. The CDR3 DNA sequence: TGTGCCAGCAGTCCCCTGACAGGGCCTCACCAAGAGACCCAGTACTTC.

Regarding this clone: The junction departs from the called germline gene at one end, perhaps through a read error. The chain has TRBV10-1 and TRBJ2-1, with 10 positions matching TRBD1. This CDR3 is built from 16 residues. Germline V gene data show CDR1 as WNHNN and CDR2 as SYGVQD (reference sequence). This CDR3 reads CASSESGTGAYNKQFF. The CDR3 coding sequence is TGCGCCAGCAGTGAGAGCGGGACAGGGGCCTACAATAAGCAGTTCTTC.

The V and J genes are TRBV7-9 and TRBJ2-5; D gene uncertain. The length of the CDR3 is 12 residues. V lost 1 base to trimming and J lost 9 bases, with 9 bases between them. Germline CDR1 and CDR2: SEHNR and FQNEAQ (reference sequence). The CDR3 protein is CASSLVSNAQYF. CDR3 nucleotide sequence: TGTGCCAGCAGCTTAGTAAGCAATGCCCAGTACTTC.

This clone was recorded a few times. Within the sample, other DNA sequences also encode this same CDR3. The chain links TRBV7-9 to TRBJ1-1, with TRBD1 matching 8 bases. J gave up 3 bases and V 2 bases, and 2 bases lay outside the gene matches. CDR1 and CDR2 (germline): SEHNR, FQNEAQ (reference sequence). This CDR3 comprises 14 residues. The CDR3 loop reads CASSLPGGDTEAFF. Written as DNA, the CDR3 is TGTGCCAGCAGCTTACCAGGGGGCGACACTGAAGCTTTCTTT.

A word on this clone: This CDR3 is also generated by other DNA sequences in the sample. The V call is TRBV19, the J call TRBJ1-1, with a possible D match to TRBD1 (5 bases). The CDR3 spans 14 residues. V was trimmed by 8 bases and J by 4 bases, leaving 17 bases between them. CDR1 LNHDA and CDR2 SQIVND come from the germline V gene (reference sequence). CDR3 amino acids: CASVNRGRGTEAFF. The DNA of the CDR3 is TGTGCCAGTGTTAATAGGGGAAGGGGCACTGAAGCTTTCTTT. Full variable domain (rest looked up from reference TRBV19 and TRBJ1-1): DGGITQSPKYLFRKEGQNVTLSCEQNLNHDAMYWYRQDPGQGLRLIYYSQIVNDFQKGDIAEGYSVSREKKESFPLTVTSAQKNPTAFYLCASVNRGRGTEAFFGQGTRLTVV.

This clone was seen a handful of times. V usage is TRBV6-5 and J usage is TRBJ1-5; D gene unclear. CDR1 MNHEY and CDR2 SVGAGI come from the germline V gene. V lost 6 bases, J lost 2 bases, and 11 bases lay in between. This CDR3 has 14 amino acids. The CDR3 DNA reads TGTGCCAGCAGCACTACACCACGCAATCAGCCCCAGCATTTT. It translates to CASSTTPRNQPQHF.

The genes are TRBV9 and TRBJ2-7; possible D gene TRBD2, 6 bases. The CDR3 spans 17 residues. The V gene's germline CDR1 is SGDLS and CDR2 YYNGEE. The V and J ends lost 3 bases and 3 bases respectively, with 22 bases between them. The CDR3 coding sequence is TGTGCCAGCAGCGCCCTAGGAGGGATAACGGAGGGCTACGAGCAGTACTTC. Translation gives CASSALGGITEGYEQYF.

This sequence joins TRBV5-1 and TRBJ2-7; weak D call: TRBD1 (6 bases). V was trimmed by 4 bases and J by 1 base, leaving 9 bases between them. CDR3 length equals 13 residues. In germline, CDR1 is SGHRS, CDR2 YFSETQ. CDR3 bases: TGCGCCAGCAGCAGACAGGAATCCTACGAGCAGTACTTC. Its protein product is CASSRQESYEQYF.